The clone carrying this T cell receptor beta chain has a handful of counts. The data were taken from a study of response to subunit inactivated influenza vaccine. TCRdb recomputed calls from the RT-PCR reads with MiXCR, one row per CDR3 protein. In the table there are 500,000 to 750,000 distinct CDR3 sequences, approximately 14% of which are singletons. Trimming stripped 6 bases from V and 3 bases from J, with 15 bases between. CDR3 size: 14 residues. The material was PBMCs from blood, obtained 11 to 12 days after vaccination. This clonotype was sampled from a man in his fifties or sixties who received an inactivated influenza vaccine. The V gene is TRBV12-3 or TRBV12-4, the J gene TRBJ2-7; D is uncertain. CDR3 loop: CASSNPSINYEQYF. CDR3 DNA sequence: TGTGCCAGCAGCAACCCGTCTATTAACTACGAGCAGTACTTC.